This T cell receptor beta chain comes out of a study of blood T cell repertoires in COVID-19. Study context: In each case, the material was cDNA or gDNA derived from T cells, B-cell-depleted T cells, or PBMCs.

Per germline, CDR1 SGHVS and CDR2 FNYEAQ. This CDR3 has 15 residues. Trimming removed 0 bases from V and 5 bases from J, with 10 bases in between. In the original processing: It was from reference gene primer amplification that nucleated cell counts were estimated. Sequencing was performed with immunoSEQ multiplex PCR; in TCRdb, only in-frame clones are kept and a portion is missing. V and J calls and clone size are given by that table; D and trimming were obtained from the DNA. The table includes under 200,000 clones, around nine tenths detected once. This clonotype originated in a man aged 18 to 30 with active or convalescent COVID-19. The specimen sequenced was peripheral blood. The genes are TRBV7-6 and TRBJ2-2; the D gene is possibly TRBD2 (5 bases). CDR3 sequence: CASSLAPPGTGELFF. The CDR3 coding sequence is TGTGCCAGCAGCTTAGCGCCCCCGGGGACCGGGGAGCTGTTTTTT.